This T cell receptor (beta chain) is from a study of technical replicates of blood from several donors. This table comes from immunoSEQ multiplex PCR, and its TCRdb copy is limited to in-frame clones, with some not included. Altogether some 89,000 clones are present, approximately 94% being singletons, with the ten largest covering less than 0.4%. Germline values: CDR1 MDHEN, CDR2 SYDVKM. The CDR3 has 14 residues. V gave up 5 bases and J gave up 5 bases; unmatched junction bases: 8. This TCR came from a human donor in good health. The chain joins TRBV28 to TRBJ2-7, with 8 nucleotides matching TRBD1. Source material: T cells isolated from PBMCs. CDR3 sequence reads: CASSNWTGSDEQYF. DNA for the CDR3: TGTGCCAGCAGTAACTGGACAGGGAGCGACGAGCAGTACTTC.